One and the same sample provided the 7 T cell receptor beta chains below, sequenced in a study of T cell responses to AZD1222 COVID-19 vaccine (dated by TCRdb to the early 2020s). Explained via the paper, the time point label denotes: baseline before first vaccination. Libraries came from the immunoSEQ multiplex PCR assay. Not all clones reach the TCRdb copy of this immuneACCESS table, which keeps in-frame sequences only. Checked studies attribute under half of the gap to unresolved V genes and leave the rest unexplained. The table for this sample lists 130,000 to 150,000 clones; around 90% of them were counted only once. Approximately 6% of the sample is in the top ten clones. Material: peripheral blood, obtained on day 0 of AZD1222 vaccination. These receptors were obtained from an adult in good health.

The chain couples TRBV14 to TRBJ1-4; D is uncertain. This CDR3 is 15 amino acids long. CDR1 SGHDN and CDR2 FVKESK come from the germline V gene. The germline V and J ends were trimmed by 8 bases and 6 bases, with 19 bases remaining between them. The CDR3 DNA is TGTGCCAGCTCCCCGAGGTCGGGTGGTGATGAAAAACTGTTTTTT. Amino acids: CASSPRSGGDEKLFF.

This clone was seen only once. The chain links TRBV27 to TRBJ2-3; D remains unclear. Germline V CDR1 and CDR2: MNHEY, SMNVEV (reference sequence). The V gene lost 8 bases and the J gene lost 8 bases, with 17 bases spanning the gap. This CDR3 is 13 amino acids long. The CDR3 here is CASGPTAMGTQYF. The CDR3 bases are TGTGCCAGCGGCCCGACGGCGATGGGTACGCAGTATTTT.

By its share, this clone is medium-sized. The V call is TRBV6-4, the J call TRBJ2-1; weak D call: TRBD2 (5 bases). Trimming removed 5 bases at V and 0 bases at J, with 8 bases between. The CDR3 covers 14 residues. Germline CDR1 MRHNA, CDR2 SNTAGT. The CDR3 nucleotides read TGTGCCAGCAGTAAAGGGAGCTCCTACAATGAGCAGTTCTTC. Translating it yields CASSKGSSYNEQFF.

This chain links TRBV6-5 with TRBJ1-2; TRBD1 matches at 9 bases. This CDR3 is built from 16 residues. CDR1 is MNHEY and CDR2 is SVGAGI in the germline V gene. The J segment lost 12 bases and the V segment lost 0 bases, leaving 14 bases of the junction unmatched. The CDR3 bases are TGTGCCAGCAGTTACTCCCGTCCCGGGACAGGGAAGGACGACACCTTC. It specifies CASSYSRPGTGKDDTF.

V and J are TRBV21-1 and TRBJ1-5; the table calls TRBD1, which could not be checked here. TRBV21-1 is reported as a pseudogene. The CDR3 spans 17 residues. The CDR3 region is CASSKGEQGARNQPQHF. CDR3 nucleotide sequence: TGTGCCAGCAGCAAAGGGGAGCAGGGGGCGCGCAATCAGCCCCAGCATTTT.

This chain links TRBV28 with TRBJ1-1; no clear D. The V and J ends lost 6 bases and 8 bases respectively, with 13 bases between them. The CDR3 length is 12 residues. Germline CDR1 MDHEN, CDR2 SYDVKM. The CDR3 DNA is TGTGCCAGCAGATCCCCCAACGCGGAAGCTTTCTTT. Its translation is CASRSPNAEAFF. The whole variable domain, filled in from reference TRBV28 and TRBJ1-1, reads DVKVTQSSRYLVKRTGEKVFLECVQDMDHENMFWYRQDPGLGLRLIYFSYDVKMKEKGDIPEGYSVSREKKERFSLILESASTNQTSMYLCASRSPNAEAFFGQGTRLTVV.

This clone was seen a few times. This chain links TRBV9 with TRBJ2-3; D may be TRBD2 (7 bases). The germline V gene encodes CDR1 SGDLS and CDR2 YYNGEE. The V end lost 5 bases, the J end lost 2 bases, and 21 bases lay between the germline ends. This CDR3 contains 17 residues. The CDR3 reads CASSPGVGGTSTDTQYF. CDR3 coding DNA: TGTGCCAGCAGTCCAGGGGTGGGAGGGACTTCCACAGATACGCAGTATTTT.